This TCR beta chain was sequenced in a study of OX40 agonist ivuxolimab in advanced cancers. Profiling relied on immunoSEQ multiplex PCR, and the TCRdb table lists in-frame clones only, not all of them. The data contain roughly 52,000 clones, more than 65% of them singletons. Comment on this clone: Its specificity is unknown.

Study-wide points: Expanded clones were, on average, more numerous among CD8+ T cells than CD4+.

The sample in question was CD4+ or CD8+ T cells sorted from blood, obtained in a trial of the OX40 agonist ivuxolimab. The TCR comes from an adult with an advanced solid tumor such as melanoma, head and neck, liver or kidney cancer.

CDR3 in DNA: TGTGCCAGCAGCCTTCTCAGACTGACCTACGAGCAGTACTTC. This sequence encodes CASSLLRLTYEQYF. The chain recombines TRBV11-3 with TRBJ2-7; D is ambiguous. Trimming cost V 5 bases and J 2 bases, with 13 bases left between them. The CDR3 spans 14 residues. CDR1 is SGHNT, CDR2 YENEEA, per germline.